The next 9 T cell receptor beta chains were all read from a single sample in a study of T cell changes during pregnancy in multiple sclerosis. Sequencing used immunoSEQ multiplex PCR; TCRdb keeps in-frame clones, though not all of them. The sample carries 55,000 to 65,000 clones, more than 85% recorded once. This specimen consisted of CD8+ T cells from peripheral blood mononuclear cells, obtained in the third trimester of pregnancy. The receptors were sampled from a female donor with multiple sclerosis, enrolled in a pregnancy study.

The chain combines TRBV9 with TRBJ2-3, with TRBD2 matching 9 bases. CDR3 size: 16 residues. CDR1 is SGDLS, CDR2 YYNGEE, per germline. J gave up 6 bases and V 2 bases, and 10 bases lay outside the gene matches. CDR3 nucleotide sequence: TGTGCCAGCAGCGTCGGAACGGTAGCGGGAGCTGATACGCAGTATTTT. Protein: CASSVGTVAGADTQYF.

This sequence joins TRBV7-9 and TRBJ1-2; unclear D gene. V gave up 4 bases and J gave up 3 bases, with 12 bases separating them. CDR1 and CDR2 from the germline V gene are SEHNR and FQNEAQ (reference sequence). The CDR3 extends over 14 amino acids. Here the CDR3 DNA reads TGTGCCAGCAGCTCTCCGATTGACTACTATGGCTACACCTTC. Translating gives CASSSPIDYYGYTF. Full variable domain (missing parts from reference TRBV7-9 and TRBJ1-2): DTGVSQNPRHKITKRGQNVTFRCDPISEHNRLYWYRQTLGQGPEFLTYFQNEAQLEKSRLLSDRFSAERPKGSFSTLEIQRTEQGDSAMYLCASSSPIDYYGYTFGSGTRLTVV.

The CDR3 DNA reads TGTGCCAGCAGCGTAGTTCCAGGGGACCCCTACGAGCAGTACTTC. It codes for CASSVVPGDPYEQYF. The V and J genes are TRBV9 and TRBJ2-7; D might be TRBD1 (6 bases). The CDR3 has 15 residues. From germline, CDR1 is SGDLS and CDR2 YYNGEE. Trimming cost V 0 bases and J 2 bases, with 12 bases left between them.

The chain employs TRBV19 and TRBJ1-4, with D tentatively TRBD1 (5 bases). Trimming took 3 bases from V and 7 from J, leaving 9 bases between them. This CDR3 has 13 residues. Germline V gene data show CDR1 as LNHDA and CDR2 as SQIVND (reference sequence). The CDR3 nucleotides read TGTGCCAGTAGTATTAACAGGTTTGAAAAACTGTTTTTT. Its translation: CASSINRFEKLFF.

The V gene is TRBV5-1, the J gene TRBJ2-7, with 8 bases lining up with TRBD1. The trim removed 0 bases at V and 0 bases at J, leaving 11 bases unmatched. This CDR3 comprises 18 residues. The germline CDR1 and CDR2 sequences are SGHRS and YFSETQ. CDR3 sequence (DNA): TGCGCCAGCAGCTTGGGGGGACGGGACAGGTATTACTCCTACGAGCAGTACTTC. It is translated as CASSLGGRDRYYSYEQYF.

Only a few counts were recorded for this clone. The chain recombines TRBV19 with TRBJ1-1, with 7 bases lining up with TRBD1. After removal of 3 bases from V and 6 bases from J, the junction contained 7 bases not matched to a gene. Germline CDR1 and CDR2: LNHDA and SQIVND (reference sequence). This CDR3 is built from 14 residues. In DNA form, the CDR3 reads TGTGCCAGTAGTATTCAGGGGGTCATGGCTGAAGCTTTCTTT. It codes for CASSIQGVMAEAFF.

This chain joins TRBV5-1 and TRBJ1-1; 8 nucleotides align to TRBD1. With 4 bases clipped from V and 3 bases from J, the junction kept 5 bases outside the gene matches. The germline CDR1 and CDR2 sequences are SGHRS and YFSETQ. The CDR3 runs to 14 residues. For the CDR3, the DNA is TGCGCCAGCAGCAGCAGGGGGCAGTACACTGAAGCTTTCTTT. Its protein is CASSSRGQYTEAFF.

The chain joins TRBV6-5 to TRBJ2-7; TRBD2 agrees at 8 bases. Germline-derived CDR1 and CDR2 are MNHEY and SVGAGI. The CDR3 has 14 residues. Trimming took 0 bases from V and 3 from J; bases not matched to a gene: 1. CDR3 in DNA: TGTGCCAGCAGTTACTCCGGGACTAGCTACGAGCAGTACTTC. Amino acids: CASSYSGTSYEQYF.

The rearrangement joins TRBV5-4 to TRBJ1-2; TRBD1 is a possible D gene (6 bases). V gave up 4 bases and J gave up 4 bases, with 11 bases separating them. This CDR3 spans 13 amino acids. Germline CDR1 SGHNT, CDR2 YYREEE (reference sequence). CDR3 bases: TGTGCCAGCAGCGGAGGACAGATCTATGGCTACACCTTC. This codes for CASSGGQIYGYTF.